A few counts support the clone carrying this TCR beta chain. Its antigen is currently unknown. Preparation of TCR beta libraries was done by quantitative 5'-RACE with molecular barcodes. TCRdb re-called the 5' RACE reads through MiXCR, storing one row per CDR3 protein. Here the sample spans roughly 17,000 distinct CDR3 sequences, less than 9.5% being singletons. Germline CDR1 is SGHNT and CDR2 is YENEEA. The CDR3 extends over 13 amino acids. V dropped 6 bases and J dropped 2 bases, with 11 bases sitting between them. This sample was taken from a study of CD8 T cells in ankylosing spondylitis. Findings of the study overall: About eight highly homologous variants made up a TCR beta motif that seemed to typify ankylosing spondylitis blood. In synovial fluid and blood from reactive arthritis, some motif variants were previously reported.

The receptor's source is a male donor with ankylosing spondylitis or in good health (not recorded which). The sequenced material came from blood. This chain connects TRBV11-3 to TRBJ2-7; D perhaps matches TRBD1 (6 bases). This CDR3 reads CASSRGKTYEQYF. The CDR3 nucleotides are TGTGCCAGCAGTAGGGGGAAGACCTACGAGCAGTACTTC.